This TCR beta chain emerged from a study of blood T cells in healthy people across ages (dated by TCRdb to between 2015 and 2017). Study-level background: In model experiments, roughly one uniquely barcoded TCR beta cDNA molecule per two T cells was captured by template switching. To track age-related changes in TCR beta repertoire diversity, the study relied on deep sequencing normalized with unique cDNA molecular identifiers. Donors were grouped into four age groups: young (average approximately 15 years), middle-aged (around 39), aged (around 60) and long-lived (about 89). Donors of different ages were randomly distributed across sequencing lanes to avoid experimental bias. For two donors (one aged 18 to 29 and one aged 80 or older), the study analyzed two additional independent replicas of 1 million unique cDNA reads from the same blood draw.

Overall study outcomes, separate from this receptor: The long-lived group showed more naive CD4+ T cells, fewer expanded clones and increased TCR diversity than the aged group, suggesting age selection. The percentage of naive T cells measured by flow cytometry correlated strongly with observed TCR beta diversity. Because the CMV infection status of the donors was unknown, age-related changes in expanded clonotypes may potentially have been confounded. Estimates of total diversity based on one million sequenced T cells were considered lower bounds and underestimates. Observed TCR beta diversity per million T cells fell roughly linearly with age, and a significant reduction was already apparent by age around 40. Because profiling used bulk unsorted PBMCs, naive and antigen-experienced compartments could not be compared conclusively.

The 35 to 40 donors, aged about 6 to 95 years, were systemically healthy Caucasian individuals from Russia. Each donor gave ten milliliters of peripheral blood, drawn into EDTA-treated Vacutainer tubes. PBMCs were isolated by Ficoll-Paque density-gradient centrifugation, with at least 6.5 million obtained per sample. Total RNA was extracted from PBMCs with Trizol reagent, with at least 6 micrograms obtained per sample. Naive CD45RAhigh/CD27high T cell percentages were measured by flow cytometry on a PBMC aliquot from every donor. A few counts support this clonotype. Its cognate antigen has yet to be identified. Base qualities are not provided; no much larger clone lies one nucleotide away. Library prep was done by 5' RACE. Sequencing was performed on an Illumina HiSeq 2500. A second roughly 7 to 11 cycle PCR used a sample-barcoded 5' primer and a J-beta primer mix. A unique molecular identifier was introduced onto each TCR beta cDNA molecule by a template-switch 5' adaptor carrying 12 random nucleotides. Each sample yielded at least 3 million CDR3-containing paired-end reads. The Mint cDNA synthesis kit, primed by a TRBC-specific oligonucleotide, was used to synthesize first-strand cDNA from all RNA. All cDNA was treated with uracil-DNA glycosylase and then went through a first 18-cycle PCR with the universal primers M1SS and BC2_uni_R. Processing in the source paper ran as follows. For normalization, 1 million high-quality reads, each with a distinct molecular identifier, were randomly selected from each sample. Instead of being binned into consensus sequences, reads with shared molecular identifiers were discarded. CDR3 identification, clonotype clustering and error correction used MiTCR with a Q25 quality threshold and the strictest error-elimination algorithm. A nonparametric unseen species model with Euler transformation was used to estimate a lower bound on total TCR beta diversity. The public reads were reanalyzed by TCRdb: fastp trimming at Q25, MiXCR alignment, in-frame beta chains only. Rows merge per CDR3 protein into single entries with the most common DNA and genes. The V and J calls come from TCRdb's annotation, not from the publication. A total of 650,000 to 1,000,000 distinct CDR3 sequences appear in this sample, 36% of them only once. The top ten clones comprise 10% to 15% of the sample.

The receptor was derived from a man aged 18 to 30 in good health. Sequencing was carried out using blood.

The nucleotide sequence reads TGTGCCAGCAGCTTAGGTGCAGGGACAGGACCTACTAACTATGGCTACACCTTC. It translates to CASSLGAGTGPTNYGYTF. The sequence links TRBV7-9 to TRBJ1-2, with 8 middle bases fitting TRBD1. Taken from the germline V gene (reference sequence), the CDR1 and CDR2 loops are SEHNR and FQNEAQ. V has 1 base trimmed and J has 0 bases trimmed; junction bases matching no gene number 10. Spanning cysteine to phenylalanine, the CDR3 consists of 18 amino acids. The kept DNA is CDR3 alone, 54 bases in frame from the first base.